These T cell receptor beta chains were read from a single sample in a study of blood T cell repertoires in COVID-19. Libraries were prepared by immunoSEQ multiplex PCR; TCRdb keeps only in-frame clonotypes and omits some of them. The sample comprises approximately 25,000 clones, roughly four fifths of which are singletons, and approximately 2.7% rests with the top ten. What was sequenced was peripheral blood. These receptors came from a woman in her 70s with COVID-19, enrolled during active disease. Both conserved end residues are part of each CDR3. A D gene is named only where the DNA matches it firmly. Clone size is shown for a subset of rows, as once, few, many or a class of expanded clone.

TRBD2	TRBV5-4	-	TRBJ2-1	CASSLPIAGNNEQFF	TGTGCCAGCAGCTTGCCAATAGCGGGGAACAATGAGCAGTTCTTC
-	TRBV6-5	-	TRBJ1-5	CASREGGRNQPQHF	TGTGCCAGCAGGGAGGGTGGGAGAAATCAGCCCCAGCATTTT
-	TRBV13	-	TRBJ2-3	CASSSRQSTDTQYF	TGTGCCAGCAGCTCAAGACAGAGCACAGATACGCAGTATTTT
-	TRBV29-1	-	TRBJ1-1	CSVIQVNTEAFF	TGCAGCGTTATACAGGTGAACACTGAAGCTTTCTTT
-	TRBV7-8	medium-sized	TRBJ2-7	CASSPSPGESYEQYF	TGTGCCAGCAGCCCCTCCCCCGGGGAGTCCTACGAGCAGTACTTC
-	TRBV29-1	-	TRBJ2-5	CSAGGETQYF	TGCAGCGCCGGGGGAGAGACCCAGTACTTC
-	TRBV4-1	-	TRBJ2-1	CASSQDWDNYNEQFF	TGCGCCAGCAGCCAAGATTGGGACAACTACAATGAGCAGTTCTTC
-	TRBV7-6	-	TRBJ2-1	CASSLDRRYNEQFF	TGTGCCAGCAGCTTAGATCGGAGGTACAATGAGCAGTTCTTC
TRBD2	TRBV24-1	-	TRBJ2-5	CATSDLKRETETQYF	TGTGCCACCAGTGATTTGAAGCGGGAGACGGAGACCCAGTACTTC
-	TRBV12-3/TRBV12-4	-	TRBJ1-1	CASAGMNTEAFF	TGTGCCAGCGCGGGCATGAACACTGAAGCTTTCTTT
-	TRBV6-5	-	TRBJ1-2	CASFPRQAYGYTF	TGTGCCAGCTTCCCACGGCAGGCCTATGGCTACACCTTC
TRBD2	TRBV6-4	-	TRBJ2-3	CASSPSGGAADTQYF	TGTGCCAGCAGTCCTAGCGGGGGGGCCGCAGATACGCAGTATTTT
-	TRBV12-3/TRBV12-4	few	TRBJ1-4	CASSPERGEKLFF	TGTGCCAGCAGTCCGGAGCGGGGTGAAAAACTGTTTTTT